A selection of T cell receptor beta chains follows, all from one sample in a study of blood T cell repertoires in COVID-19. Only in-frame clones appear in the TCRdb table, and some are missing; sequencing was by immunoSEQ multiplex PCR. Here the sample spans tens of thousands of clones, about nine tenths being singletons. Sample: peripheral blood. These receptors originate from a man aged 70-80 years with active or convalescent COVID-19. The CDR3 runs from the conserved cysteine through the conserved F or W. The D gene is left open where the match is weak.

d_call	cdr3_length	v_call	cdr3_aa
-	17	TRBV27	CASSFSGHRGTNEKLFF
TRBD1	14	TRBV16	CASSQGGQGTEAFF
-	14	TRBV7-9	CASSPKTTGYGYTF
TRBD1	16	TRBV5-1	CASSLGQGNLGEKLFF
-	17	TRBV4-3	CASSQEGSVGHTDTQYF
-	14	TRBV7-6	CASSLRPRDYGYTF
TRBD1	15	TRBV28	CASSLIETGGAEQYF
TRBD2	21	TRBV19	CASSMLPGAAGLGSGANVLTF
-	11	TRBV28	CASISDTEAFF
TRBD1	16	TRBV5-4	CASSSRDSLTNEKLFF
-	14	TRBV9	CASSVASGAYGYTF
TRBD2	17	TRBV2	CASSEFPLAGYTDTQYF
TRBD2	15	TRBV19	CASTIPGGNYNEQFF
-	13	TRBV12-3/TRBV12-4	CASSTRSNSPLHF
-	12	TRBV4-1	CASSQAGAEQFF
-	11	TRBV29-1	CSVAEVYEQYF
-	15	TRBV19	CASSTTGTYRQPQHF
-	14	TRBV7-9	CASSLAVRGEKLFF
-	15	TRBV4-2	CASSQEGVGRTEAFF
TRBD1	14	TRBV7-9	CASSRTGGNTEAFF
TRBD1	15	TRBV5-1	CASSLVGQGGNEQFF
-	15	TRBV7-2	CASSLGQGATYEQYF
TRBD1	15	TRBV29-1	CSVGTGNPGNQPQHF
-	13	TRBV30	CAWSRSGGEPQHF